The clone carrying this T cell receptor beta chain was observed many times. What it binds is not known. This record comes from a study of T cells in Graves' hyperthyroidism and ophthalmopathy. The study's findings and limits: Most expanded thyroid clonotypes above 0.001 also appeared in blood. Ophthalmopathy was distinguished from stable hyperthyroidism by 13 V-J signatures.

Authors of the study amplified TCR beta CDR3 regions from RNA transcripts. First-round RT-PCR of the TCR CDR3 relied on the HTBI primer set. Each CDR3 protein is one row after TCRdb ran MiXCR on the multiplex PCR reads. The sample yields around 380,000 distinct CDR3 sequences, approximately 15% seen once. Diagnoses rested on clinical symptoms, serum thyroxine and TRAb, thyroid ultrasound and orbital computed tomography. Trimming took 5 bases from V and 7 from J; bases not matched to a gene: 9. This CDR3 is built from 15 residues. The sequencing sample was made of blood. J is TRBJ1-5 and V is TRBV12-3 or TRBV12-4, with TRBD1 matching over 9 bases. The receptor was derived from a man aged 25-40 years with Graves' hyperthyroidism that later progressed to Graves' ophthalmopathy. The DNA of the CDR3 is TGTGCCAGCAGTCAACAGACAGGGGGTGACCAGCCCCAGCATTTT. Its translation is CASSQQTGGDQPQHF.